Below are 22 T cell receptor beta chains sequenced from a single sample in a study of CD8 T cells in Susac syndrome. Random hexamers were used to reverse transcribe about 0.45 to 1 ug of RNA. TCRdb re-analysed the immunoSEQ multiplex PCR reads in MiXCR, keeping a single row per CDR3 protein. This table holds 150,000 or so distinct CDR3 sequences, more than 85% found once. What was sequenced was CD4+ T cells from PBMCs. Every receptor here comes from a human donor with Susac syndrome.

The gene calls are TRBV20-1 and TRBJ2-7; 9 bases agree with TRBD2. Germline lookup yields CDR1 DFQATT and CDR2 SNEGSKA (reference sequence). This CDR3 is built from 13 residues. The J segment lost 4 bases and the V segment lost 4 bases, leaving 5 bases of the junction unmatched. Here the CDR3 DNA reads TGCAGTGCTACCCTAGCGGGGTCATACGAGCAGTACTTC. This gives the protein CSATLAGSYEQYF.

This chain uses TRBV15 with TRBJ1-1, with 7 nucleotides matching TRBD1. The CDR3 runs to 14 residues. Trimming took 4 bases from V and 6 from J; bases not matched to a gene: 8. Germline-derived CDR1 and CDR2 are LNHNV and YYDKDF (reference sequence). CDR3 bases: TGTGCCACCAGCACACTCAGACAGGGCTCTGAAGCTTTCTTT. This translates into CATSTLRQGSEAFF. Drawing the rest from reference TRBV15 and TRBJ1-1, the complete variable domain is DAMVIQNPRYQVTQFGKPVTLSCSQTLNHNVMYWYQQKSSQAPKLLFHYYDKDFNNEADTPDNFQSRRPNTSFCFLDIRSPGLGDTAMYLCATSTLRQGSEAFFGQGTRLTVV.

The CDR3 sequence is CASSPRDRRGEQYF. The CDR3 coding sequence is TGTGCCAGCAGCCCGCGGGACAGACGAGGCGAGCAGTACTTC. This chain joins TRBV7-2 and TRBJ2-7; D perhaps matches TRBD1 (7 bases). V lost 5 bases and J lost 6, with 17 bases in between. The V gene's germline CDR1 is SGHTA and CDR2 FQGNSA. This CDR3 is built from 14 residues.

V usage is TRBV28 and J usage is TRBJ1-6, with TRBD1 matching over 7 bases. Germline lookup yields CDR1 MDHEN and CDR2 SYDVKM. The CDR3 loop spans 15 amino acids. V was pared by 6 bases and J by 9 bases, with 11 bases of the junction left unmatched. The CDR3 region is CASRDPGQRGSPLHF. The DNA of the CDR3 is TGTGCCAGCAGGGACCCGGGACAGCGGGGTTCACCCCTCCACTTT.

The chain recombines TRBV20-1 with TRBJ2-1; D may correspond to TRBD1 or TRBD2 (7 bases each). The V and J ends lost 5 bases and 8 bases respectively, with 16 bases between them. Germline V CDR1 and CDR2: DFQATT, SNEGSKA (reference sequence). CDR3 length: 13 amino acids. CDR3 sequence reads: CSAPKTGRDEQFF. In DNA, the CDR3 is TGCAGTGCTCCAAAGACAGGGAGGGATGAGCAGTTCTTC.

The chain uses TRBV29-1 and TRBJ1-1; a possible D gene is TRBD1 (6 bases). Trimming stripped 3 bases from V and 4 bases from J, with 12 bases between. CDR1 is SQVTM and CDR2 is ANQGSEA in the germline V gene. The CDR3 loop spans 13 amino acids. The CDR3 protein is CSVEKGVGTEAFF. The CDR3 nucleotides read TGCAGCGTTGAGAAGGGGGTGGGCACTGAAGCTTTCTTT.

The rearrangement links TRBV20-1 to TRBJ1-6; D gene ambiguous. Deletions cut 3 bases from V and 7 bases from J, with 13 bases between. Germline CDR1 and CDR2: DFQATT and SNEGSKA (reference sequence). This CDR3 has 14 amino acids. The CDR3 loop is CSASEGRRNSPLHF. The CDR3 DNA sequence: TGCAGTGCTAGCGAGGGCAGAAGAAATTCACCCCTCCACTTT.

V gene TRBV30 combines with J gene TRBJ1-1; no firm D call. CDR3 length: 13 residues. Per the germline V gene, CDR1 is GTSNPN and CDR2 is SVGIG (reference sequence). V lost 0 bases and J 5 bases, leaving 10 bases between the germline ends. CDR3 DNA: TGTGCCTGGAGTGTCTCCGGAGGAACTGAAGCTTTCTTT. Translating gives CAWSVSGGTEAFF.

The chain carries TRBV20-1 and TRBJ1-1; D perhaps matches TRBD1 (6 bases). Germline V gene sequence: CDR1 DFQATT, CDR2 SNEGSKA (reference sequence). There are 11 residues in the CDR3. The V and J ends lost 6 bases and 1 base respectively, with 6 bases between them. This CDR3 is CSAGANTEAFF. The CDR3, as DNA: TGCAGTGCGGGGGCGAACACTGAAGCTTTCTTT.

V gene TRBV7-2 combines with J gene TRBJ2-5; 11 nucleotides line up with TRBD2. The CDR3 sequence is 15 residues long. Unmatched junction bases numbered 8, after V lost 4 bases and J lost 7 bases. Germline V lookup: CDR1 SGHTA, CDR2 FQGNSA. The CDR3: CASSSSLAGVVTQYF. CDR3 DNA: TGTGCCAGCAGCTCTTCACTAGCGGGAGTTGTGACCCAGTACTTC.

J is TRBJ2-1 and V is TRBV30; possible D gene TRBD2, 5 bases. V was shortened by 4 bases and J by 5 bases, with 18 bases between the two germline ends. CDR1 is GTSNPN, CDR2 SVGIG, per germline (reference sequence). The CDR3 loop spans 15 amino acids. CDR3 nucleotides: TGTGCCTGGATTTTGAGAGGGCGTCAACACAATGAGCAGTTCTTC. This sequence encodes CAWILRGRQHNEQFF.

The V and J genes are TRBV4-3 and TRBJ2-3; 8 nucleotides match TRBD2. This CDR3 has 17 residues. V was clipped by 3 bases and J by 5 bases; unmatched bases: 13. Germline CDR1 is LGHNA and CDR2 is YSLEER. In DNA form, the CDR3 reads TGCGCCAGCAGCCACTTTTTGCCGGGAGGGCCGGAAGATACGCAGTATTTT. Translated: CASSHFLPGGPEDTQYF.

This chain joins TRBV9 and TRBJ2-5; 12 nucleotides line up with TRBD2. The germline V gene encodes CDR1 SGDLS and CDR2 YYNGEE. The CDR3 has 14 residues. V was pared by 2 bases and J by 4 bases, with 0 bases of the junction left unmatched. The CDR3 nucleotides read TGTGCCAGCAGCGTGACTAGCGGGAGAGAGACCCAGTACTTC. Translating it yields CASSVTSGRETQYF.

The sample holds a few counts of this clonotype. The J gene is TRBJ2-3, the V gene TRBV4-2, with 15 bases that match TRBD2. Germline CDR1 and CDR2: LGHNA and YNFKEQ. The V and J ends lost 4 bases and 1 base, in that order; junction bases with no gene match: 6. This CDR3 is 18 amino acids long. CDR3 sequence (DNA): TGTGCCAGCAGCCCCGGACTAGCGGGAGGGCCGGGCACAGATACGCAGTATTTT. Protein: CASSPGLAGGPGTDTQYF.

The chain joins TRBV30 to TRBJ2-5; D is ambiguous. Trimming stripped 0 bases from V and 5 bases from J, with 10 bases between. The CDR3 is 13 residues long. In germline, CDR1 is GTSNPN, CDR2 SVGIG (reference sequence). CDR3 protein: CAWSVQVSETQYF. In DNA, the CDR3 is TGTGCCTGGAGTGTGCAGGTGTCTGAGACCCAGTACTTC.

The chain carries TRBV2 and TRBJ2-1, with D tentatively TRBD1 (5 bases). The CDR3 runs 16 residues. Per the germline V gene, CDR1 is SNHLY and CDR2 is FYNNEI. The V end was cut by 2 bases, the J end by 0 bases, with 11 bases between. As DNA, the CDR3 is TGTGCCAGCAGTGAATCTAGGGGTAGCTCCTACAATGAGCAGTTCTTC. It is translated as CASSESRGSSYNEQFF.

V is TRBV29-1 and J is TRBJ1-2; perhaps TRBD1 as D (6 bases). Trimming took 7 bases from V and 6 from J, leaving 12 bases between them. From germline, CDR1 is SQVTM and CDR2 ANQGSEA. This CDR3 comprises 11 residues. CDR3 sequence (DNA): TGCAGCGGGAGGGGGGGTGATGGCTACACCTTC. Its protein product is CSGRGGDGYTF.

The V call is TRBV20-1, the J call TRBJ1-1; 9 bases are a match to TRBD1. The CDR3 spans 13 residues. Trimming at V came to 3 bases and at J to 5 bases, leaving 4 bases not matched to a gene. CDR1 and CDR2 from the germline V gene are DFQATT and SNEGSKA (reference sequence). The chain's CDR3 is CSASRDRDTEAFF. CDR3 in DNA: TGCAGTGCTAGCCGGGACAGGGATACTGAAGCTTTCTTT.

The V and J genes are TRBV20-1 and TRBJ2-7; tentatively, D is TRBD2 (6 bases). This CDR3 spans 10 amino acids. Trimming stripped 6 bases from V and 7 bases from J, with 10 bases between. Germline V lookup: CDR1 DFQATT, CDR2 SNEGSKA (reference sequence). Written as DNA, the CDR3 is TGCAGTGCGGGAGGTCGGGAGCAGTACTTC. This encodes CSAGGREQYF.

The V call is TRBV3-1, the J call TRBJ2-7; TRBD2 matches at 9 bases. V shed 1 base and J 2 bases; nucleotides not matched to a gene: 3. Germline-derived CDR1 and CDR2 are LGHDT and YNNKEL (reference sequence). The CDR3 extends over 15 amino acids. The CDR3 DNA is TGTGCCAGCAGCCAAGCTATAGCGGGAGCCTACGAGCAGTACTTC. Its protein is CASSQAIAGAYEQYF.

The V call is TRBV6-5, the J call TRBJ2-1, with D perhaps matching TRBD2 (6 bases). CDR1 is MNHEY and CDR2 is SVGAGI in the germline V gene. V dropped 2 bases and J dropped 12 bases, with 14 bases sitting between them. The CDR3 is made up of 13 amino acids. CDR3 coding DNA: TGTGCCAGCAGTTACCCCGGGACTTTGCGGCAGTTCTTC. The encoded protein is CASSYPGTLRQFF.

This chain uses TRBV7-2 with TRBJ2-5; 7 nucleotides agree with TRBD2. The CDR3 is 16 residues long. Per the germline V gene, CDR1 is SGHTA and CDR2 is FQGNSA. The V segment lost 5 bases and the J segment 4 bases; nucleotides outside the gene matches: 13. As DNA, the CDR3 is TGTGCCAGCAGCCCACCACAACCCCCGGGGGGAGAGACCCAGTACTTC. Translation gives CASSPPQPPGGETQYF.